This T cell receptor beta chain emerged from a study of blood T cell repertoires in COVID-19. Study as a whole: Samples came from the United States, Italy and Spain, spanning acute and convalescent COVID-19. T cells, B-cell-depleted T cells, or PBMCs supplied cDNA or gDNA.

Libraries were prepared by immunoSEQ multiplex PCR; TCRdb keeps only in-frame clonotypes and omits some of them. The sample includes more than 150,000 clones, around 85% seen only once; the top ten take 2% to 2.5%. In its sample, this clone was seen a few times. This CDR3 contains 16 residues. V lost 5 bases to trimming and J lost 7 bases; unmatched junction nucleotides: 11. The germline gives CDR1 KGHSH, CDR2 LQKENI. The rearrangement uses TRBV18 and TRBJ2-1; 10 positions match TRBD2. The sequencing input was peripheral blood. The receptor comes from an older man with active or convalescent COVID-19. This CDR3 reads CASSTLSGRRNNEQFF. CDR3 DNA: TGTGCCAGCTCAACCCTTAGCGGGAGGAGGAATAATGAGCAGTTCTTC.